The 31 T cell receptor beta chains presented below share a single source sample, sequenced in a study of CD8+CD57+ T cells in acquired aplastic anemia. TCR beta VDJ and CDR3 profiling used genomic DNA as template. TCRdb re-called the reads through MiXCR, storing one row per CDR3 protein. The sample consists of hundreds of thousands of distinct CDR3 sequences, approximately 50% of them appearing once. Sequencing involved patients with CD8+CD57+ cell expansion previously shown by flow cytometry. Sequenced: sorted CD4+, CD8+, or CD8+CD57+ T cells (not recorded which) from PBMCs. These receptors came from a human donor with aplastic anemia.

The J gene is TRBJ2-3, the V gene TRBV20-1; 9 nucleotides align to TRBD2. The CDR3 covers 12 residues. Germline lookup yields CDR1 DFQATT and CDR2 SNEGSKA (reference sequence). CDR3 sequence (DNA): TGCACCGTAGCGGGGGCGGGGGATACGCAGTATTTT. Protein product: CTVAGAGDTQYF.

The chain joins TRBV2 to TRBJ2-1; tentatively, D is TRBD1 or TRBD2 (5 bases each). This CDR3 is built from 15 residues. The V end lost 8 bases, the J end lost 0 bases, and 14 bases lay between the germline ends. Germline V gene data show CDR1 as SNHLY and CDR2 as FYNNEI. This CDR3 reads CASARGGPSYNEQFF. The CDR3 nucleotides read TGTGCCAGCGCGAGGGGTGGCCCCTCCTACAATGAGCAGTTCTTC.

This clonotype was counted ten times or more. V usage is TRBV10-3 and J usage is TRBJ2-5; D may be TRBD1 (5 bases). The V and J ends lost 6 bases and 3 bases respectively, with 17 bases between them. CDR1 and CDR2 (germline): ENHRY, SYGVKD. The CDR3 sequence is 15 residues long. CDR3 sequence: CAISEGAGAEETQYF. The CDR3 nucleotides are TGTGCCATCAGCGAAGGGGCTGGGGCGGAAGAGACCCAGTACTTC.

The V gene is TRBV29-1, the J gene TRBJ2-7; 8 bases map to TRBD1. The V segment lost 8 bases and the J segment 0 bases; nucleotides outside the gene matches: 6. CDR1 is SQVTM and CDR2 is ANQGSEA in the germline V gene. This CDR3 comprises 13 residues. CDR3 sequence: CSYRTGSSYEQYF. The CDR3 DNA sequence: TGCAGCTACCGGACAGGGAGCTCCTACGAGCAGTACTTC.

This clonotype appeared many times. The V call is TRBV7-9, the J call TRBJ1-5; weak D call: TRBD1 (6 bases). Trimming stripped 5 bases from V and 7 bases from J, with 21 bases between. Germline CDR1 and CDR2: SEHNR and FQNEAQ (reference sequence). CDR3 size: 16 residues. CDR3 bases: TGTGCCAGCAGCCCGGAAGGGTTGGGGGGCGGGCAGCCCCAGCATTTT. It translates to CASSPEGLGGGQPQHF.

Details on this clonotype: A much larger clone sits a single nucleotide away, making a read error possible. The chain is built from TRBV6-5 and TRBJ2-7; D not resolved. Germline lookup yields CDR1 MNHEY and CDR2 SVGAGI. The CDR3 is made up of 12 amino acids. V was cut by 1 base and J by 5 bases, with 6 bases left in between. The CDR3 nucleotides read TGTGCCAGCAGTTACTTTGGAGACGAGCAGTACTTC. The encoded protein is CASSYFGDEQYF.

V usage is TRBV20-1 and J usage is TRBJ2-3, with 9 bases fitting TRBD1. Trimming at V came to 5 bases and at J to 3 bases, leaving 9 bases not matched to a gene. The CDR3 length is 15 residues. Germline values: CDR1 DFQATT, CDR2 SNEGSKA (reference sequence). CDR3: CSALLGTGTTDTQYF. For the CDR3, the DNA is TGCAGTGCTCTTTTAGGGACAGGGACTACAGATACGCAGTATTTT.

This rearrangement joins TRBV15 to TRBJ2-7; 7 bases fit TRBD2. The junction had 3 bases not matched to a gene; V was cut back by 5 bases and J by 5 bases. The CDR3 length is 12 residues. Germline loops: CDR1 LNHNV, CDR2 YYDKDF (reference sequence). The CDR3 sequence: CATSRGVDEQYF. The CDR3 region has the DNA TGTGCCACCAGCCGGGGGGTCGACGAGCAGTACTTC.

With regard to this clonotype: This may stem from a read error, because a much larger clone lies one nucleotide away. V usage is TRBV9 and J usage is TRBJ2-7, with TRBD1 identical over 7 bases. Germline-derived CDR1 and CDR2 are SGDLS and YYNGEE. The CDR3 totals 15 residues. After removal of 2 bases from V and 3 bases from J, the junction contained 8 bases not matched to a gene. CDR3: CASSVQGTASYEQYF. In nucleotides, the CDR3 is TGTGCCAGCAGCGTCCAAGGGACAGCGAGCTACGAGCAGTACTTC.

This clonotype was recorded many times. The chain combines TRBV7-9 with TRBJ2-3, with 9 bases fitting TRBD2. J lost 3 bases, V lost 7 bases, and 11 bases had no gene match. The germline gives CDR1 SEHNR, CDR2 FQNEAQ (reference sequence). The CDR3 covers 16 residues. The CDR3 loop reads CASTEVAGAWTDTQYF. The CDR3 region has the DNA TGTGCCAGCACCGAGGTAGCGGGGGCCTGGACAGATACGCAGTATTTT.

The chain carries TRBV20-1 and TRBJ1-1, with D maybe TRBD1 (5 bases). Germline CDR1 DFQATT, CDR2 SNEGSKA (reference sequence). The length of the CDR3 is 13 residues. V was clipped by 0 bases and J by 3 bases, with 8 bases between them. As DNA, the CDR3 is TGCAGTGCTAGAGATGTCAGGGACACTGAAGCTTTCTTT. Its translation: CSARDVRDTEAFF.

The chain combines TRBV20-1 with TRBJ2-3; no definite D call. Germline V gene lookup returns CDR1 DFQATT and CDR2 SNEGSKA (reference sequence). V was cut by 0 bases and J by 0 bases, with 16 bases left in between. The CDR3 consists of 17 residues. CDR3 region: CSAREAGVDHSTDTQYF. CDR3 bases: TGCAGTGCTAGAGAGGCAGGAGTGGACCACAGCACAGATACGCAGTATTTT.

The CDR3 DNA sequence: TGTGCCACCATAGGGACAGGCCTACCGACGGGGACTGATGGCTACACCTTC. Protein product: CATIGTGLPTGTDGYTF. The V and J genes are TRBV19 and TRBJ1-2; 8 bases map to TRBD1. The CDR3 is made up of 17 amino acids. Germline CDR1 LNHDA, CDR2 SQIVND (reference sequence). Germline trimming cut 10 bases from V and 6 bases from J; bases unmatched to any gene: 22.

This clonotype was seen repeatedly, ten times or more. V usage is TRBV7-9 and J usage is TRBJ1-2, with D maybe TRBD1 (5 bases). Germline V lookup: CDR1 SEHNR, CDR2 FQNEAQ (reference sequence). CDR3 length: 16 amino acids. V was clipped by 4 bases and J by 2 bases, with 17 bases between them. CDR3 DNA: TGTGCCAGCAGCTCCGCGCTGGAGGGGCGGAACTATGGCTACACCTTC. Protein: CASSSALEGRNYGYTF. Full variable domain (rest looked up from reference TRBV7-9 and TRBJ1-2): DTGVSQNPRHKITKRGQNVTFRCDPISEHNRLYWYRQTLGQGPEFLTYFQNEAQLEKSRLLSDRFSAERPKGSFSTLEIQRTEQGDSAMYLCASSSALEGRNYGYTFGSGTRLTVV.

This clonotype was seen more than once but under ten times. A much larger clone differs from this one at a single base, so this may be a read error. The chain links TRBV7-9 to TRBJ2-7, with 9 nucleotides matching TRBD2. The CDR3 runs to 15 residues. Trimming removed 6 bases from V and 7 bases from J; junction bases left unmatched: 13. Germline loops: CDR1 SEHNR, CDR2 FQNEAQ (reference sequence). The DNA of the CDR3 is TGTGCCAGCAGTTCGGCGGGGGGGCGTTTTCTTGAGCAGTACTTC. It codes for CASSSAGGRFLEQYF. Full variable domain (rest looked up from reference TRBV7-9 and TRBJ2-7): DTGVSQNPRHKITKRGQNVTFRCDPISEHNRLYWYRQTLGQGPEFLTYFQNEAQLEKSRLLSDRFSAERPKGSFSTLEIQRTEQGDSAMYLCASSSAGGRFLEQYFGPGTRLTVT.

As regards this clonotype: It may be a read error: a sequence one base away is much more abundant. The chain carries TRBV14 and TRBJ2-1, with 8 bases aligning to TRBD2. The CDR3 runs 16 residues. Germline CDR1 SGHDN, CDR2 FVKESK. The CDR3 reads CASSQEGRGGLNGQFF. CDR3 sequence (DNA): TGTGCCAGCAGCCAAGAAGGACGGGGGGGCCTTAATGGGCAGTTCTTC.

The rearrangement links TRBV7-9 to TRBJ2-7, with 9 bases matching TRBD1. V gave up 6 bases and J gave up 4 bases; unmatched junction bases: 10. Germline lookup yields CDR1 SEHNR and CDR2 FQNEAQ (reference sequence). CDR3 length: 15 amino acids. The CDR3 loop is CASSSPGQGNYEQYF. CDR3 in DNA: TGTGCCAGCAGTTCCCCGGGACAGGGAAATTACGAGCAGTACTTC.

This clonotype turned up a few times. Being one base from a much bigger clone, this may be a read error. CDR3: CASRGRTLSAGNTVYF. In DNA form, the CDR3 reads TGTGCCAGCAGGGGTAGGACTCTCTCCGCCGGAAACACCGTATATTTT. The chain has TRBV2 and TRBJ1-3; D uncertain. Germline V gene sequence: CDR1 SNHLY, CDR2 FYNNEI. The CDR3 has 16 residues.

The genes are TRBV10-1 and TRBJ2-2; D might be TRBD2 (7 bases). CDR1 and CDR2 from the germline V gene are WNHNN and SYGVQD (reference sequence). V lost 0 bases to trimming and J lost 6 bases, with 20 bases between them. CDR3 length: 18 residues. The CDR3 bases are TGCGCCAGCAGTGAGTCGATTGCGGGGGCGATTTTCCCCGGGGAGCTGTTTTTT. Translating it yields CASSESIAGAIFPGELFF.

There are many counts of this clonotype. This chain connects TRBV14 to TRBJ2-7; 12 bases map to TRBD1. V was pared by 4 bases and J by 2 bases, with 3 bases of the junction left unmatched. CDR1 is SGHDN, CDR2 FVKESK, per germline. The CDR3 has 15 residues. DNA of the CDR3: TGTGCCAGCAGCCGCGGGACAGGGGGCCCCTACGAGCAGTACTTC. Its protein product is CASSRGTGGPYEQYF.

The gene calls are TRBV20-1 and TRBJ1-5; 9 bases fit TRBD1. CDR1 and CDR2 from the germline V gene are DFQATT and SNEGSKA (reference sequence). Germline trimming cut 0 bases from V and 11 bases from J; bases unmatched to any gene: 2. The CDR3 runs to 12 residues. CDR3 region: CSARDWDRAQHF. Here the CDR3 DNA reads TGCAGTGCTAGAGATTGGGACAGGGCCCAGCATTTT.

The count of this clonotype is one. The V gene is TRBV7-2, the J gene TRBJ2-1; 7 bases map to TRBD1. The germline gives CDR1 SGHTA, CDR2 FQGNSA. J gave up 10 bases and V 5 bases, and 8 bases lay outside the gene matches. This CDR3 region has 13 residues. Here the CDR3 reads CASSPWTGREQFF. The DNA for the CDR3 is TGTGCCAGCAGCCCGTGGACAGGTCGGGAGCAGTTCTTC.

This clonotype has at least ten counts. The chain joins TRBV24-1 to TRBJ2-2; D is possibly TRBD1 or TRBD2 (5 bases each). The V and J ends lost 7 bases and 6 bases respectively, with 14 bases between them. Germline V CDR1 and CDR2: KGHDR, SFDVKD. CDR3 size: 14 residues. The CDR3 spells CATRGESEAGELFF. The CDR3 region has the DNA TGTGCCACCAGGGGGGAGAGTGAGGCCGGGGAGCTGTTTTTT.

The chain joins TRBV7-6 to TRBJ2-3; maybe TRBD2 (6 bases). CDR1 is SGHVS and CDR2 is FNYEAQ in the germline V gene. This CDR3 has 16 residues. Between the trimmed V and J ends, which lost 5 bases and 0 bases, there was a span of 15 bases. The CDR3 sequence: CASSHSPLASTDTQYF. The CDR3 nucleotides are TGTGCCAGCAGCCACAGTCCCCTAGCGAGCACAGATACGCAGTATTTT.

In DNA form, the CDR3 reads TGTGCCACCAGTGATGGCAGTCCAAATTCACCCCTCCACTTT. This encodes CATSDGSPNSPLHF. V is TRBV24-1 and J is TRBJ1-6; D unclear. This CDR3 has 14 residues. CDR1 KGHDR and CDR2 SFDVKD come from the germline V gene. Trimming removed 3 bases from V and 7 bases from J, with 9 bases in between.

Notes on this clonotype: One junction end does not reproduce the germline sequence, and a read error may be involved. This chain links TRBV6-2 or TRBV6-3 with TRBJ1-2, with unresolved D. Germline V gives CDR1 MNHEY, CDR2 SVGEGT. The CDR3 has 17 residues. In DNA form, the CDR3 reads TGTGCCACCAGTGATGCAGGACGGAGAGGGAACGGCTATGGCTACACCTTC. This codes for CATSDAGRRGNGYGYTF.

This clonotype was seen at least ten times. Here the CDR3 reads CSASRTVSYGYTF. Here the CDR3 DNA reads TGCAGTGCTAGTCGGACAGTTAGCTATGGCTACACCTTC. This sequence joins TRBV20-1 and TRBJ1-2; D perhaps matches TRBD1 (6 bases). Trimming removed 3 bases at V and 4 bases at J, with 12 bases between. This CDR3 is 13 amino acids long. CDR1 is DFQATT and CDR2 is SNEGSKA in the germline V gene (reference sequence).

A remark on this clonotype: Its ends do not fully match the called genes, so a read error is possible. The chain recombines TRBV20-1 with TRBJ2-7; no definite D call. Looked up from germline, CDR1 is DFQATT and CDR2 is SNEGSKA (reference sequence). This CDR3 spans 13 amino acids. The CDR3 region has the DNA TGCAGTGCTAGAGAAAGAGGATCCTACGAGCATTACTTC. The encoded protein is CSARERGSYEHYF.

As concerns this clonotype: Relative to the germline gene, one junction end is altered; a read error may explain this. The J gene is TRBJ2-7, the V gene TRBV10-2; 10 bases map to TRBD2. From germline, CDR1 is WSHSY and CDR2 SAAADI. This CDR3 contains 20 residues. The CDR3 DNA reads as TGTGCCAGCAGTCAACTGACCAGCGGGGGGGCAACAGGACAAGCCTACGAGCAGTACTTC. Its protein product is CASSQLTSGGATGQAYEQYF.

The CDR3 nucleotides read TGTGCCAGTAGTATAGTCAGAGATACGCAGTATTTT. Translating gives CASSIVRDTQYF. V usage is TRBV19 and J usage is TRBJ2-3; unclear D gene. The germline V gene has CDR1 LNHDA and CDR2 SQIVND (reference sequence). The CDR3 length is 12 residues. V lost 1 base to trimming and J lost 5 bases, with 4 bases between them.

This clonotype was recorded many times. The rearrangement uses TRBV6-2 or TRBV6-3 and TRBJ1-5; the match to TRBD1 covers 8 bases. Germline trimming cut 3 bases from V and 6 bases from J; bases unmatched to any gene: 7. The CDR3 totals 15 residues. Germline assignment: CDR1 MNHEY and CDR2 SVGEGT. The DNA for the CDR3 is TGTGCCAGCAGTTATGGACAGGGATTTCGTCAGCCCCAGCATTTT. Translating it yields CASSYGQGFRQPQHF.